The T cell receptor beta chain described here comes from a study of regulatory T cells in long-lasting Graves disease. Assembly of TCR beta libraries relied on iRepertoire HTBI primers together with Arm-PCR of CDR3 regions. TCRdb recomputed calls from the multiplex PCR reads with MiXCR, one row per CDR3 protein. The sample lists around 450,000 distinct CDR3 sequences, about 17% occurring once. At least ten counts were recorded for this clonotype. The CDR3 runs 16 residues. V was trimmed by 4 bases and J by 0 bases, leaving 15 bases between them. Germline V lookup: CDR1 SGHRS, CDR2 YFSETQ. Time point meaning: newly diagnosed GD, antithyroid drugs for less than 3 months. PBMC RNA was the source of the TCR library. The sample was also linked to a second study, of T cells in Graves' hyperthyroidism and ophthalmopathy. That source adds: The HTBI set primed first-round TCR CDR3 RT-PCR.

The sequence derives from a man between 40 and 49 years old with Graves disease. The starting material was peripheral blood mononuclear cells (PBMCs), obtained at new diagnosis, from a patient treated with antithyroid drugs. The V call is TRBV5-1, the J call TRBJ2-3, with a tentative D call TRBD1 (6 bases). The CDR3 sequence is CASSPGLQGSTDTQYF. CDR3 nucleotide sequence: TGCGCCAGCAGCCCGGGGCTTCAGGGGAGCACAGATACGCAGTATTTT.